The entry below describes one T cell receptor (beta chain). Its antigen is still unknown. The data stem from a study of human T cells and chemical hapten exposure. Study in general: The variation in per-sample TCR yields arose mainly from small differences in pooled library volumes. Broader study findings: Significantly more large CDR3 similarity clusters were formed by expanded TCRs than by controls.

Specified time point: pre-sensitization, week 0. As to treatment: therapeutic diphenylcyclopropenone sensitization with weekly scalp DPC. Germline V gene lookup returns CDR1 SGHNT and CDR2 YENEEA. This CDR3 has 14 residues. Between the trimmed V and J ends, which lost 4 bases and 6 bases, there was a span of 13 bases. Unique molecular identifiers were attached to individual cDNA molecules during library preparation. MiXCR, run by TCRdb on the RACE reads, gives a single entry per CDR3 protein. Here the sample spans 270,000 or so distinct CDR3 sequences, 7.7% being singletons. The sequencing here drew on whole blood, taken in connection with sensitization to the hapten diphenylcyclopropenone (DPC). The source of this sequence is a man between 18 and 29 years old with alopecia areata. Some clones in this sample may be carry-over from other donors' samples. This sequence joins TRBV11-3 and TRBJ2-1; D perhaps matches TRBD2 (5 bases). The CDR3 protein is CASSSGHRGNEQFF. The CDR3 nucleotides are TGTGCCAGCAGCTCGGGCCATCGGGGCAATGAGCAGTTCTTC.